One and the same sample provided the 27 T cell receptor beta chains below, sequenced in a study of OX40 agonist ivuxolimab in advanced cancers. Method: immunoSEQ multiplex PCR; TCRdb's copy keeps in-frame clones and lacks some. The data show 73,000 or so clones, roughly nine tenths seen once. The material was CD4+ or CD8+ T cells sorted from blood, obtained in a trial of the OX40 agonist ivuxolimab. The receptors stem from an adult with an advanced solid tumor such as melanoma, head and neck, liver or kidney cancer.

The V call is TRBV19, the J call TRBJ2-4; 8 nucleotides line up with TRBD1. Looked up from germline, CDR1 is LNHDA and CDR2 is SQIVND (reference sequence). With V trimmed by 6 bases and J by 16 bases, 11 bases remained unmatched. This CDR3 is 12 amino acids long. CDR3 nucleotide sequence: TGTGCCAGTAGACAGAGGACAGGGTCCCTTTACTTC. Its protein product is CASRQRTGSLYF.

This rearrangement joins TRBV5-6 to TRBJ2-7; D is unclear. Germline values: CDR1 SGHDT, CDR2 YYEEEE. The V and J ends lost 2 bases and 2 bases respectively, with 8 bases between them. CDR3 length: 13 amino acids. The CDR3 here is CASSFGSPYEQYF. CDR3 in DNA: TGTGCCAGCAGCTTTGGGTCTCCCTACGAGCAGTACTTC.

The chain carries TRBV7-8 and TRBJ1-5; TRBD1 agrees at 8 bases. CDR3 length: 16 amino acids. Germline V gives CDR1 SGHVS, CDR2 FQNEAQ. Trimming removed 5 bases from V and 2 bases from J; junction bases left unmatched: 8. The CDR3 coding sequence is TGTGCCAGCAGCCTCCTGGGGGGACAGGGCAATCAGCCCCAGCATTTT. Translated, it gives CASSLLGGQGNQPQHF.

This chain links TRBV2 with TRBJ2-3, with 12 bases aligning to TRBD2. Germline CDR1 SNHLY, CDR2 FYNNEI. CDR3 length: 14 residues. Unmatched junction bases numbered 4, after V lost 5 bases and J lost 7 bases. The CDR3 nucleotides read TGTGCCAGCAGTACCGGACTAGCGGGGAATACGCAGTATTTT. Amino acid sequence: CASSTGLAGNTQYF.

This clone was seen only once. This chain uses TRBV14 with TRBJ2-7; no reliable D call. Germline lookup yields CDR1 SGHDN and CDR2 FVKESK. The CDR3 is made up of 13 amino acids. V shed 4 bases and J shed 0 bases, with 7 bases lying between them. In DNA, the CDR3 is TGTGCCAGCAGCCGAATCCCCTCCTACGAGCAGTACTTC. Its protein is CASSRIPSYEQYF.

The gene calls are TRBV5-1 and TRBJ2-1, with TRBD2 identical over 10 bases. Trimming took 1 base from V and 8 from J; bases not matched to a gene: 9. Germline-derived CDR1 and CDR2 are SGHRS and YFSETQ. The CDR3 totals 16 residues. In nucleotides, the CDR3 is TGCGCCAGCAGCTTGATGGCTAGCGGGAGACGCGATGAGCAGTTCTTC. It encodes CASSLMASGRRDEQFF.

This clone was observed a single time. The J gene is TRBJ1-6, the V gene TRBV30; perhaps TRBD1 as D (5 bases). This CDR3 spans 17 amino acids. The germline V and J ends were trimmed by 0 bases and 2 bases, with 14 bases remaining between them. Germline V gene sequence: CDR1 GTSNPN, CDR2 SVGIG (reference sequence). Written as DNA, the CDR3 is TGTGCCTGGAGTGTACTGGGGGGGAATACCTATAATTCACCCCTCCACTTT. Translation gives CAWSVLGGNTYNSPLHF.

The rearrangement uses TRBV19 and TRBJ1-5; TRBD1 is a possible D gene (5 bases). From germline, CDR1 is LNHDA and CDR2 SQIVND (reference sequence). Trimming removed 9 bases at V and 0 bases at J, with 21 bases between. This CDR3 has 17 residues. The CDR3 nucleotides are TGTGCCAGCCGCCCGAGCGGGACTGATCATAGCAATCAGCCCCAGCATTTT. Encoded protein: CASRPSGTDHSNQPQHF.

The CDR3 coding sequence is TGTGCCAGCATAACCGACAGGGTCCATGAGCAGTTCTTC. Its protein product is CASITDRVHEQFF. V and J are TRBV2 and TRBJ2-1; TRBD1 aligns across 7 bases. V was clipped by 7 bases and J by 8 bases; unmatched bases: 8. The CDR3 contains 13 residues. Germline V gives CDR1 SNHLY, CDR2 FYNNEI.

This clone was detected only once. This chain links TRBV7-9 with TRBJ1-1; a possible D gene is TRBD1 (5 bases). CDR3 size: 16 residues. From germline, CDR1 is SEHNR and CDR2 FQNEAQ (reference sequence). The V end lost 5 bases, the J end lost 4 bases, and 20 bases lay between the germline ends. Written as DNA, the CDR3 is TGTGCCAGCAGCCCACGGGACCACGCACCTAGCACTGAAGCTTTCTTT. Its protein is CASSPRDHAPSTEAFF.

V and J are TRBV7-8 and TRBJ1-6; possible D gene TRBD1, 6 bases. Germline assignment: CDR1 SGHVS and CDR2 FQNEAQ. Trimming left V 5 bases short and J 1 base short, with 9 bases between. This CDR3 has 15 residues. CDR3 residues: CASSLQGSYNSPLHF. CDR3 bases: TGTGCCAGCAGCCTACAGGGATCCTATAATTCACCCCTCCACTTT. Full variable domain (outside the CDR3, taken from reference TRBV7-8 and TRBJ1-6): GAGVSQSPRYKVAKRGQDVALRCDPISGHVSLFWYQQALGQGPEFLTYFQNEAQLDKSGLPSDRFFAERPEGSVSTLKIQRTQQEDSAVYLCASSLQGSYNSPLHFGNGTRLTVT.

The chain carries TRBV5-1 and TRBJ2-5; D unresolved. Looked up from germline, CDR1 is SGHRS and CDR2 is YFSETQ. The CDR3 contains 12 residues. Trimming removed 9 bases at V and 1 base at J, with 10 bases between. CDR3 loop: CATKDLQETQYF. The CDR3, as DNA: TGCGCCACCAAGGACCTCCAAGAGACCCAGTACTTC. Using reference TRBV5-1 and TRBJ2-5 for the parts outside the CDR3, the full variable domain is KAGVTQTPRYLIKTRGQQVTLSCSPISGHRSVSWYQQTPGQGLQFLFEYFSETQRNKGNFPGRFSGRQFSNSRSEMNVSTLELGDSALYLCATKDLQETQYFGPGTRLLVL.

This clone appeared once. The CDR3 protein is CASSVLRGELFF. CDR3 bases: TGTGCCAGCAGCGTACTTAGGGGGGAGCTGTTTTTT. The rearrangement uses TRBV9 and TRBJ2-2; D gene ambiguous. This CDR3 has 12 residues. Trimming left V 1 base short and J 8 bases short, with 6 bases between. Germline V gives CDR1 SGDLS, CDR2 YYNGEE.

The V and J genes are TRBV18 and TRBJ1-1; D uncertain. V was clipped by 2 bases and J by 5 bases, with 15 bases between them. The CDR3 runs 15 residues. Per germline, CDR1 KGHSH and CDR2 LQKENI. The CDR3 loop reads CASSPDGSVGTEAFF. The CDR3 DNA sequence: TGTGCCAGCTCACCAGATGGAAGTGTGGGGACTGAAGCTTTCTTT.

The chain carries TRBV7-8 and TRBJ2-2; D assignment may be TRBD1 or TRBD2 (5 bases each). CDR3 length equals 14 residues. Germline values: CDR1 SGHVS, CDR2 FQNEAQ. The ends were cut back, 4 bases at V and 6 bases at J, with 12 bases in the middle. CDR3 sequence (DNA): TGTGCCAGCAGCTCCGGGACGGGGTCCGGGGAGCTGTTTTTT. This sequence encodes CASSSGTGSGELFF.

V gene TRBV10-3 combines with J gene TRBJ1-4; 7 positions match TRBD1. With 6 bases clipped from V and 6 bases from J, the junction kept 7 bases outside the gene matches. Germline V gene data show CDR1 as ENHRY and CDR2 as SYGVKD. This CDR3 is built from 14 residues. The CDR3 here is CAISDRVGDEKLFF. In DNA form, the CDR3 reads TGTGCCATCAGCGACAGGGTAGGAGATGAAAAACTGTTTTTT.

This chain links TRBV13 with TRBJ2-7, with unresolved D. From germline, CDR1 is PRHDT and CDR2 FYEKMQ (reference sequence). Trimming took 2 bases from V and 3 from J, leaving 11 bases between them. This CDR3 has 14 residues. DNA of the CDR3: TGTGCCAGCAGCTTAAGAGGCAGTCGCTACGAGCAGTACTTC. Protein: CASSLRGSRYEQYF. The full variable domain, completed using reference TRBV13 and TRBJ2-7, is AAGVIQSPRHLIKEKRETATLKCYPIPRHDTVYWYQQGPGQDPQFLISFYEKMQSDKGSIPDRFSAQQFSDYHSELNMSSLELGDSALYFCASSLRGSRYEQYFGPGTRLTVT.

The CDR3 spells CASSKGPPSGNTIYF. The DNA of the CDR3 is TGTGCCAGCAGCAAGGGACCGCCTTCTGGAAACACCATATATTTT. The chain employs TRBV27 and TRBJ1-3; TRBD1 is a possible D gene (5 bases). Germline CDR1 is MNHEY and CDR2 is SMNVEV (reference sequence). The CDR3 sequence is 15 residues long. Trimming took 6 bases from V and 1 from J, leaving 13 bases between them.

This rearrangement joins TRBV19 to TRBJ2-2; TRBD2 might be the D (6 bases). Trimming cost V 3 bases and J 4 bases, with 12 bases left between them. The V gene's germline CDR1 is LNHDA and CDR2 SQIVND (reference sequence). The CDR3 extends over 15 amino acids. In nucleotides, the CDR3 is TGTGCCAGTAGTATGGGAGGTAGGGGCACCGGGGAGCTGTTTTTT. Translation gives CASSMGGRGTGELFF.

This clone has a single count. The chain joins TRBV30 to TRBJ2-6; D tentatively fits TRBD1 or TRBD2 (5 bases each). The V gene's germline CDR1 is GTSNPN and CDR2 SVGIG (reference sequence). CDR3 length equals 15 residues. V shed 2 bases and J shed 1 base, with 9 bases lying between them. The CDR3: CAWSLGGSGANVLTF. The CDR3 DNA is TGTGCCTGGAGTCTTGGGGGATCTGGGGCCAACGTCCTGACTTTC.

The chain combines TRBV2 with TRBJ2-7; the D is unclear. The CDR3 loop spans 11 amino acids. Germline CDR1 and CDR2: SNHLY and FYNNEI. With 3 bases removed from V and 7 bases from J, the gap between germline ends came to 7 bases. CDR3 sequence: CASSEKAEQYF. CDR3 nucleotides: TGTGCCAGCAGTGAGAAGGCAGAGCAGTACTTC.

V and J are TRBV10-3 and TRBJ2-2; D is unclear. Germline loops: CDR1 ENHRY, CDR2 SYGVKD. This CDR3 spans 11 amino acids. Trimming left V 3 bases short and J 7 bases short, with 3 bases between. The CDR3 loop reads CAISEFGELFF. The CDR3 coding sequence is TGTGCCATCAGTGAATTCGGGGAGCTGTTTTTT.

The V and J genes are TRBV7-6 and TRBJ2-3; D remains unclear. Trimming took 5 bases from V and 5 from J, leaving 5 bases between them. CDR3 size: 11 residues. Germline V gene data show CDR1 as SGHVS and CDR2 as FNYEAQ. CDR3: CASSQGDTQYF. CDR3 nucleotide sequence: TGTGCCAGCAGCCAAGGAGATACGCAGTATTTT.

J is TRBJ1-5 and V is TRBV2, with 7 bases aligning to TRBD1. CDR1 is SNHLY, CDR2 FYNNEI, per germline. V lost 7 bases and J lost 0; bases outside the gene matches: 6. CDR3 length equals 15 residues. The CDR3 here is CASNRNRGSNQPQHF. CDR3 in DNA: TGTGCCAGCAATAGAAACAGGGGTAGCAATCAGCCCCAGCATTTT.

The chain is built from TRBV4-3 and TRBJ2-1; 9 nucleotides line up with TRBD2. The trim removed 2 bases at V and 2 bases at J, leaving 13 bases unmatched. The CDR3 extends over 19 amino acids. Germline values: CDR1 LGHNA, CDR2 YSLEER. For the CDR3, the DNA is TGCGCCAGCAGCCAAAGGCCCCGCCGTATAGCGGGAGCCTACAATGAGCAGTTCTTC. Translated: CASSQRPRRIAGAYNEQFF.

J is TRBJ1-5 and V is TRBV5-4; possible D gene TRBD1, 6 bases. Trimming took 4 bases from V and 4 from J, leaving 9 bases between them. Germline V gene lookup returns CDR1 SGHNT and CDR2 YYREEE (reference sequence). This CDR3 is 13 amino acids long. Here the CDR3 DNA reads TGTGCCAGCAGCCAAGGGGGAAATCAGCCCCAGCATTTT. This translates into CASSQGGNQPQHF.

This clone was counted a single time. The chain uses TRBV30 and TRBJ2-2; D gene unclear. The germline gives CDR1 GTSNPN, CDR2 SVGIG (reference sequence). V lost 3 bases, J lost 2 bases, and 4 bases lay in between. The CDR3 sequence is 12 residues long. This chain's CDR3 is CAWSRNTGELFF. For the CDR3, the DNA is TGTGCCTGGAGCCGAAACACCGGGGAGCTGTTTTTT.